These 13 T cell receptor beta chains share one sample of origin, sequenced in a study of a mutant IDH1 vaccine in newly diagnosed glioma. The assay was immunoSEQ multiplex PCR, and TCRdb's table has in-frame clones only and misses some. The sample has 99,000 or so clones; about 90% are singletons. Time point meaning: baseline, week 1 (first vaccination visit). As for treatment: pre-vaccination baseline after standard-of-care therapy. The sample was PBMCs, taken from a glioma patient treated with radiotherapy, temozolomide or both. These receptor sequences come from a woman between 45 and 60 years old with glioma.

The chain carries TRBV27 and TRBJ1-2; 8 nucleotides align to TRBD1. CDR1 and CDR2 from the germline V gene are MNHEY and SMNVEV (reference sequence). The V gene end was trimmed by 2 bases and the J gene end by 8 bases; junction bases not matched to a gene: 10. CDR3 length: 15 amino acids. The CDR3, as DNA: TGTGCCAGCAGTTTAAACTACAGGGGGGCTGTCGGCTACACCTTC. Its translation: CASSLNYRGAVGYTF.

J is TRBJ2-1 and V is TRBV5-1; 7 bases agree with TRBD2. Unmatched junction bases numbered 3, after V lost 0 bases and J lost 0 bases. The germline CDR1 and CDR2 sequences are SGHRS and YFSETQ. The CDR3 runs to 16 residues. CDR3: CASSLDLAASYNEQFF. The CDR3 DNA reads as TGCGCCAGCAGCTTGGACCTAGCGGCCTCCTACAATGAGCAGTTCTTC. Complete variable domain (other parts from reference TRBV5-1 and TRBJ2-1): KAGVTQTPRYLIKTRGQQVTLSCSPISGHRSVSWYQQTPGQGLQFLFEYFSETQRNKGNFPGRFSGRQFSNSRSEMNVSTLELGDSALYLCASSLDLAASYNEQFFGPGTRLTVL.

V and J are TRBV19 and TRBJ1-5; 7 nucleotides line up with TRBD1. V was clipped by 9 bases and J by 6 bases; unmatched bases: 14. CDR3 length: 15 residues. Germline loops: CDR1 LNHDA, CDR2 SQIVND (reference sequence). The CDR3 DNA follows: TGTGCCAGCCAACAGGGGCCCTCAAAGAGTCAGCCCCAGCATTTT. Protein: CASQQGPSKSQPQHF.

This chain links TRBV11-2 with TRBJ2-7; TRBD2 might be the D (6 bases). Germline V gene sequence: CDR1 SGHAT, CDR2 FQNNGV. The germline V and J ends were trimmed by 5 bases and 2 bases, with 19 bases remaining between them. The CDR3 is 16 amino acids. In nucleotides, the CDR3 is TGTGCCAGCAGCCCCCTTGGGAGGAGCGGCGCCTACGAGCAGTACTTC. It specifies CASSPLGRSGAYEQYF.

This clone has more than one count but fewer than ten. The chain has TRBV18 and TRBJ1-4; D is undetermined. V lost 0 bases to trimming and J lost 8 bases, with 4 bases between them. This CDR3 spans 12 amino acids. Per germline, CDR1 KGHSH and CDR2 LQKENI. The CDR3 DNA follows: TGTGCCAGCTCACCACCCCAGGAAAAACTGTTTTTT. It is translated as CASSPPQEKLFF.

To note about this clone: Mismatch with germline at one junction end may stem from a read error. This chain links TRBV7-7 with TRBJ2-5, with a possible D match to TRBD2 (6 bases). Germline V gives CDR1 SSHAT, CDR2 FNYEAQ (reference sequence). This CDR3 spans 13 amino acids. CDR3 protein: CASSRDSLETQYF. The CDR3, as DNA: TGTGCTAGCAGTAGGGACTCACTAGAGACCCAGTACTTC.

The genes are TRBV6-5 and TRBJ1-1; D is unresolved. Germline assignment: CDR1 MNHEY and CDR2 SVGAGI. V was cut by 0 bases and J by 0 bases, with 8 bases left in between. This CDR3 spans 15 amino acids. CDR3 DNA sequence: TGTGCCAGCAGTTACTCTGTCGGGGTGAACACTGAAGCTTTCTTT. Amino acid sequence: CASSYSVGVNTEAFF.

This clone has only one observation. J is TRBJ2-7 and V is TRBV5-5, with TRBD1 identical over 9 bases. After removal of 4 bases from V and 4 bases from J, the junction contained 9 bases not matched to a gene. Per the germline V gene, CDR1 is SGHKS and CDR2 is YYEKEE (reference sequence). This CDR3 comprises 15 residues. CDR3 bases: TGTGCCAGCAGCATAGCCGGGACAGGGATTTACGAGCAGTACTTC. It specifies CASSIAGTGIYEQYF.

This chain's CDR3 is CASLRERGSVETFF. The CDR3 bases are TGTGCCAGCCTCAGGGAGAGAGGCTCGGTCGAAACTTTCTTT. The rearrangement joins TRBV6-6 to TRBJ1-1; possibly TRBD1 for D (5 bases). The V gene's germline CDR1 is MNHNY and CDR2 SVGAGI (reference sequence). The CDR3 covers 14 residues. V lost 8 bases and J lost 12, with 25 bases in between.

V usage is TRBV27 and J usage is TRBJ2-4; no firm D call. Germline CDR1 is MNHEY and CDR2 is SMNVEV (reference sequence). The CDR3 has 16 residues. Trimming pared 2 bases from V and 1 base from J, leaving 12 bases between. The CDR3 loop reads CASSLGSFVAKNIQYF. The CDR3 nucleotides read TGTGCCAGCAGTTTAGGATCTTTTGTGGCCAAAAACATTCAGTACTTC.

CDR3 protein: CASSYNLNSGNTIYF. CDR3 sequence (DNA): TGTGCCAGCAGTTACAACCTCAACTCTGGAAACACCATATATTTT. The chain couples TRBV6-5 to TRBJ1-3; no firm D call. The CDR3 covers 15 residues. Trimming left V 2 bases short and J 0 bases short, with 8 bases between. From germline, CDR1 is MNHEY and CDR2 SVGAGI.

The V gene is TRBV7-9, the J gene TRBJ1-3, with D unresolved. Germline CDR1 is SEHNR and CDR2 is FQNEAQ (reference sequence). This CDR3 has 11 residues. Deletions cut 5 bases from V and 16 bases from J, with 15 bases between. CDR3 in DNA: TGTGCCAGCAGCCCCGGGTGGGTTTGGTATTTT. Protein product: CASSPGWVWYF.

The chain combines TRBV5-1 with TRBJ2-1; TRBD1 might be the D (6 bases). CDR3 length: 18 residues. The germline V gene has CDR1 SGHRS and CDR2 YFSETQ. The germline V and J ends were trimmed by 1 base and 1 base, with 18 bases remaining between them. CDR3: CASSLTFLTGISYNEQFF. In DNA form, the CDR3 reads TGCGCCAGCAGCTTGACGTTCCTTACAGGGATTTCCTACAATGAGCAGTTCTTC.